These 7 T cell receptor beta chains came from one sample sequenced in a study of blood T cell repertoires in COVID-19. The data were produced by immunoSEQ multiplex PCR, yet TCRdb's version contains in-frame clones alone and is incomplete. Here the sample spans around 150,000 clones, about 83% being singletons. Material: peripheral blood. These receptors were taken from a woman in her sixties or seventies with COVID-19, enrolled during active disease.

The chain uses TRBV28 and TRBJ2-7; D perhaps matches TRBD1 (5 bases). The germline V gene has CDR1 MDHEN and CDR2 SYDVKM. Trimming took off 3 bases at V and 0 bases at J, with 12 bases between the two ends. The CDR3 spans 15 residues. The CDR3 nucleotides are TGTGCCAGCAGTTTCCGAGACAGCCACTCCTACGAGCAGTACTTC. Its translation: CASSFRDSHSYEQYF.

This rearrangement joins TRBV6-1 to TRBJ2-1; possible D gene TRBD1, 5 bases. Trimming left V 1 base short and J 4 bases short, with 14 bases between. The CDR3 has 16 residues. CDR1 MNHNS and CDR2 SASEGT come from the germline V gene. This chain's CDR3 is CASSEGRAYGYNEQFF. The CDR3 bases are TGTGCCAGCAGTGAAGGCAGGGCCTACGGGTACAATGAGCAGTTCTTC.

The V gene is TRBV6-1, the J gene TRBJ2-7, with 7 bases lining up with TRBD2. The CDR3 covers 14 residues. Trimming removed 7 bases from V and 6 bases from J; junction bases left unmatched: 12. CDR1 is MNHNS, CDR2 SASEGT, per germline. In DNA, the CDR3 is TGTGCCAGCAATACAAGGACTAGTCCACTCGAGCAGTACTTC. Protein sequence: CASNTRTSPLEQYF.

The rearrangement joins TRBV7-9 to TRBJ2-5, with 14 nucleotides matching TRBD2. V gave up 3 bases and J gave up 5 bases; unmatched junction bases: 5. The V gene's germline CDR1 is SEHNR and CDR2 FQNEAQ (reference sequence). CDR3 length: 16 residues. The CDR3 protein is CASSFGTSGGGETQYF. CDR3 in DNA: TGTGCCAGCAGCTTCGGGACTAGCGGGGGCGGGGAGACCCAGTACTTC.

The V gene is TRBV28, the J gene TRBJ1-2, with 9 bases that match TRBD1. After removal of 4 bases from V and 4 bases from J, the junction contained 4 bases not matched to a gene. The V gene's germline CDR1 is MDHEN and CDR2 SYDVKM. CDR3 size: 14 residues. The DNA of the CDR3 is TGTGCCAGCAGTTCCGGACAGGGGACCTATGGCTACACCTTC. This codes for CASSSGQGTYGYTF.

V usage is TRBV5-5 and J usage is TRBJ1-4, with D perhaps matching TRBD1 (5 bases). CDR1 is SGHKS, CDR2 YYEKEE, per germline (reference sequence). Trimming took off 1 base at V and 10 bases at J, with 14 bases between the two ends. The CDR3 has 14 amino acids. The CDR3 nucleotides read TGTGCCAGCAGCTTGCGTGACGCAGGGCGAAAACTGTTTTTT. Translated: CASSLRDAGRKLFF.

The rearrangement links TRBV6-5 to TRBJ2-1, with 7 positions matching TRBD1. The V segment lost 4 bases and the J segment 5 bases; nucleotides outside the gene matches: 8. The CDR3 consists of 15 residues. Looked up from germline, CDR1 is MNHEY and CDR2 is SVGAGI. CDR3 loop: CASSLTGNLDNEQFF. The CDR3, as DNA: TGTGCCAGCAGTTTGACAGGGAATTTGGACAATGAGCAGTTCTTC.